Following are 27 T cell receptor beta chains from one sample sequenced in a study of CD8+ T cells in alopecia areata. RNA, once extracted, was reverse transcribed into cDNA for use as the sequencing template. Clones were read by immunoSEQ multiplex PCR, and TCRdb kept only the in-frame ones, dropping some. The sample records approximately 190,000 clones, 58% being singletons. Indicated treatment: oral pan-JAK inhibitor, 5-10 mg twice daily. The sample consisted of CD4+ T cells sorted from blood, taken at week 24, from a patient treated with tofacitinib. These receptors were taken from a human donor with alopecia areata.

The chain carries TRBV2 and TRBJ2-2; D possibly corresponds to TRBD1 (5 bases). Trimming shortened V by 7 bases and J by 1 base, and 13 bases separated the two germline ends. This CDR3 has 15 residues. Germline assignment: CDR1 SNHLY and CDR2 FYNNEI. As DNA, the CDR3 is TGTGCCAGCATCGCTGACAGAGTGAACACCGGGGAGCTGTTTTTT. Protein: CASIADRVNTGELFF.

The chain carries TRBV13 and TRBJ2-3, with D possibly TRBD1 on 5 matching bases. Germline values: CDR1 PRHDT, CDR2 FYEKMQ (reference sequence). Trimming removed 3 bases at V and 3 bases at J, with 10 bases between. The CDR3 runs 14 residues. The CDR3 region is CASSFPDTTDTQYF. The DNA of the CDR3 is TGTGCCAGCAGCTTTCCGGACACGACAGATACGCAGTATTTT.

With respect to this clone: Additional DNA sequences in this sample encode the identical CDR3. The chain combines TRBV7-2 with TRBJ2-7, with D perhaps matching TRBD1 or TRBD2 (6 bases each). There are 13 residues in the CDR3. The V end lost 3 bases, the J end lost 2 bases, and 8 bases lay between the germline ends. Germline CDR1 reads SGHTA; CDR2 reads FQGNSA. The CDR3 reads CASSFGGPYEQYF. DNA for the CDR3: TGTGCCAGCAGCTTCGGGGGCCCCTACGAGCAGTACTTC.

This clone was seen more than once but under ten times. The chain uses TRBV5-5 and TRBJ2-7; 9 nucleotides line up with TRBD1. This CDR3 spans 15 amino acids. J lost 0 bases, V lost 4 bases, and 5 bases had no gene match. Germline values: CDR1 SGHKS, CDR2 YYEKEE (reference sequence). CDR3 loop: CASSTGQGSSYEQYF. The CDR3 DNA reads TGTGCCAGCAGCACGGGACAGGGATCCTCCTACGAGCAGTACTTC.

The J gene is TRBJ2-7, the V gene TRBV29-1; no reliable D call. Trimming stripped 5 bases from V and 2 bases from J, with 10 bases between. The CDR3 is made up of 12 amino acids. The germline V gene encodes CDR1 SQVTM and CDR2 ANQGSEA. CDR3 sequence: CSVQSDTYEQYF. CDR3 DNA: TGCAGCGTTCAATCCGATACCTACGAGCAGTACTTC.

Only a few counts were recorded for this clone. CDR3 sequence (DNA): TGTGCCACCAGCAGAGCGGGGGTAGCGGGGGGGACAGATACGCAGTATTTT. It is translated as CATSRAGVAGGTDTQYF. The chain joins TRBV15 to TRBJ2-3, with 11 bases identical to TRBD2. The CDR3 spans 17 residues. With V trimmed by 1 base and J by 3 bases, 6 bases remained unmatched. CDR1 and CDR2 (germline): LNHNV, YYDKDF (reference sequence).

The genes are TRBV2 and TRBJ1-1, with D perhaps TRBD1 (6 bases). Germline CDR1 is SNHLY and CDR2 is FYNNEI. CDR3 size: 12 residues. V dropped 7 bases and J dropped 6 bases, with 12 bases sitting between them. CDR3 DNA sequence: TGTGCCAGCAAGGTAGGGGGATCTGAAGCTTTCTTT. It translates to CASKVGGSEAFF.

The chain has TRBV4-1 and TRBJ1-1, with 9 bases lining up with TRBD1. V shed 4 bases and J 5 bases; nucleotides not matched to a gene: 8. The V gene's germline CDR1 is MGHRA and CDR2 YSYEKL. The CDR3 contains 15 residues. The CDR3 region has the DNA TGCGCCAGCAGCCCGGGACAGGGAGCGGTGACTGAAGCTTTCTTT. This codes for CASSPGQGAVTEAFF.

This clone turned up a few times. V usage is TRBV15 and J usage is TRBJ1-2; D perhaps matches TRBD1 (6 bases). Germline CDR1 is LNHNV and CDR2 is YYDKDF (reference sequence). The CDR3 length is 13 residues. The V end lost 5 bases, the J end lost 9 bases, and 16 bases lay between the germline ends. The CDR3 nucleotides are TGTGCCACCAGCCTGTTGGGGGCGGAGCGCTACACCTTC. Residues: CATSLLGAERYTF.

This rearrangement joins TRBV5-6 to TRBJ2-3; TRBD1 aligns across 11 bases. The CDR3 consists of 16 residues. CDR1 is SGHDT and CDR2 is YYEEEE in the germline V gene. V shed 2 bases, J shed 3 bases, and the junction held 5 bases outside the gene matches. CDR3 coding DNA: TGTGCCAGCAGCTTCGGACAGGGGGCGCGAACAGATACGCAGTATTTT. Translating it yields CASSFGQGARTDTQYF.

In its sample, this clone was seen a few times. CDR3 residues: CASRGGTGAKAFF. CDR3 bases: TGTGCCAGCAGGGGAGGGACAGGGGCAAAAGCTTTCTTT. V usage is TRBV6-5 and J usage is TRBJ1-1; 10 nucleotides agree with TRBD1. Germline V gene lookup returns CDR1 MNHEY and CDR2 SVGAGI. V trimming: 6 bases; J trimming: 9 bases; junction bases outside the gene matches: 7. The CDR3 loop spans 13 amino acids.

This chain uses TRBV6-5 with TRBJ1-5; D may be TRBD1 (6 bases). Germline values: CDR1 MNHEY, CDR2 SVGAGI. V lost 4 bases, J lost 7 bases, and 17 bases lay in between. There are 15 residues in the CDR3. The CDR3: CASSWSLGGGQPQHF. The CDR3 bases are TGTGCCAGCAGTTGGTCCTTGGGGGGCGGCCAGCCCCAGCATTTT.

A single count supports this clone. The chain links TRBV7-2 to TRBJ2-2; D is ambiguous. CDR1 is SGHTA and CDR2 is FQGNSA in the germline V gene. The CDR3 runs to 13 residues. The V end lost 3 bases, the J end lost 6 bases, and 8 bases lay between the germline ends. The CDR3 DNA sequence: TGTGCCAGCAGCTTCAAAGTATCCGGGGAGCTGTTTTTT. Protein product: CASSFKVSGELFF.

The V call is TRBV2, the J call TRBJ2-5; D might be TRBD1 or TRBD2, each matching 5 bases. This CDR3 spans 12 amino acids. V was clipped by 6 bases and J by 4 bases, with 9 bases between them. The germline CDR1 and CDR2 sequences are SNHLY and FYNNEI. The CDR3 loop is CASREGRETQYF. The CDR3 DNA is TGTGCCAGCAGAGAGGGGAGAGAGACCCAGTACTTC.

The chain is built from TRBV30 and TRBJ2-1; 10 positions agree with TRBD2. Trimming removed 3 bases from V and 8 bases from J; junction bases left unmatched: 13. CDR1 and CDR2 (germline): GTSNPN, SVGIG (reference sequence). The CDR3 totals 16 residues. In DNA form, the CDR3 reads TGTGCCTGGAGAGTAGGGCTAGCGGGAGATCCTGATGAGCAGTTCTTC. Encoded protein: CAWRVGLAGDPDEQFF.

The chain joins TRBV27 to TRBJ1-5; possible D gene TRBD1, 6 bases. The CDR3 is 14 amino acids. Germline assignment: CDR1 MNHEY and CDR2 SMNVEV (reference sequence). Deletions cut 1 base from V and 7 bases from J, with 11 bases between. CDR3 amino acids: CASSLWSGEQPQHF. Here the CDR3 DNA reads TGTGCCAGCAGTTTATGGTCAGGGGAACAGCCCCAGCATTTT.

This clone was seen more than once but under ten times. This chain uses TRBV11-2 with TRBJ2-3; D remains unclear. Germline V CDR1 and CDR2: SGHAT, FQNNGV. The CDR3 totals 14 residues. The V and J ends lost 5 bases and 6 bases respectively, with 15 bases between them. The DNA for the CDR3 is TGTGCCAGCAGCCATAACCTCGTAGGGGATACGCAGTATTTT. This encodes CASSHNLVGDTQYF.

The genes are TRBV29-1 and TRBJ2-3; tentative D call: TRBD2 (5 bases). V was clipped by 3 bases and J by 1 base, with 5 bases between them. The germline CDR1 and CDR2 sequences are SQVTM and ANQGSEA. This CDR3 is 12 amino acids long. This CDR3 reads CSVDSGTDTQYF. CDR3 bases: TGCAGCGTTGATAGCGGCACAGATACGCAGTATTTT.

The genes are TRBV7-2 and TRBJ1-2; 10 bases match TRBD1. The length of the CDR3 is 16 residues. Germline V gene sequence: CDR1 SGHTA, CDR2 FQGNSA. The trim removed 4 bases at V and 4 bases at J, leaving 9 bases unmatched. CDR3 in amino acids: CASSSSRTGGRYGYTF. The DNA of the CDR3 is TGTGCCAGCAGCTCGAGCCGGACAGGGGGACGCTATGGCTACACCTTC.

V and J are TRBV2 and TRBJ1-2; 8 bases align to TRBD1. Germline loops: CDR1 SNHLY, CDR2 FYNNEI. CDR3 length equals 14 residues. The V segment lost 5 bases and the J segment 7 bases; nucleotides outside the gene matches: 9. The CDR3 DNA sequence: TGTGCCAGCAGTAAAAAGACAGGGGCGTTTGGCTACACCTTC. Protein product: CASSKKTGAFGYTF.

The chain uses TRBV29-1 and TRBJ2-2; D may match TRBD1 or TRBD2 (5 bases each). Germline V lookup: CDR1 SQVTM, CDR2 ANQGSEA. CDR3 length: 13 amino acids. Trimming pared 6 bases from V and 8 bases from J, leaving 16 bases between. The CDR3 spells CSVGRDPGGELFF. CDR3 nucleotides: TGCAGCGTAGGCCGGGACCCAGGAGGGGAGCTGTTTTTT.

The chain joins TRBV7-9 to TRBJ1-1; 9 bases agree with TRBD1. The V gene end was trimmed by 6 bases and the J gene end by 5 bases; junction bases not matched to a gene: 7. CDR1 is SEHNR, CDR2 FQNEAQ, per germline (reference sequence). CDR3 length: 14 residues. CDR3 nucleotide sequence: TGTGCCAGCAGGACAGGGGGTACAGTGACTGAAGCTTTCTTT. It specifies CASRTGGTVTEAFF. The whole variable domain, filled in from reference TRBV7-9 and TRBJ1-1, reads DTGVSQNPRHKITKRGQNVTFRCDPISEHNRLYWYRQTLGQGPEFLTYFQNEAQLEKSRLLSDRFSAERPKGSFSTLEIQRTEQGDSAMYLCASRTGGTVTEAFFGQGTRLTVV.

The V gene is TRBV9, the J gene TRBJ2-2, with TRBD2 identical over 9 bases. V lost 0 bases and J lost 3; bases outside the gene matches: 9. Germline V gives CDR1 SGDLS, CDR2 YYNGEE. The CDR3 has 18 amino acids. The DNA of the CDR3 is TGTGCCAGCAGCGTAGTGGAGCGGGAGGCCACGGACACCGGGGAGCTGTTTTTT. Protein product: CASSVVEREATDTGELFF. Looking up the rest from reference TRBV9 and TRBJ2-2 gives the full variable domain: DSGVTQTPKHLITATGQRVTLRCSPRSGDLSVYWYQQSLDQGLQFLIQYYNGEERAKGNILERFSAQQFPDLHSELNLSSLELGDSALYFCASSVVEREATDTGELFFGEGSRLTVL.

This clone was observed a few times. This chain uses TRBV10-3 with TRBJ1-5; no reliable D call. Germline loops: CDR1 ENHRY, CDR2 SYGVKD. Trimming pared 3 bases from V and 0 bases from J, leaving 3 bases between. This CDR3 spans 13 amino acids. The CDR3 spells CAISDGSNQPQHF. CDR3 coding DNA: TGTGCCATCAGTGACGGTAGCAATCAGCCCCAGCATTTT.

This chain connects TRBV5-1 to TRBJ2-7, with D unresolved. The CDR3 extends over 15 amino acids. V was pared by 4 bases and J by 0 bases, with 14 bases between. CDR1 and CDR2 from the germline V gene are SGHRS and YFSETQ. The CDR3 here is CASSLDLNYSYEQYF. The CDR3 nucleotides read TGCGCCAGCAGCCTTGACCTAAACTACTCCTACGAGCAGTACTTC.

The sample holds a few counts of this clone. The chain employs TRBV27 and TRBJ2-6, with D perhaps matching TRBD1 (5 bases). CDR3 size: 15 residues. Germline loops: CDR1 MNHEY, CDR2 SMNVEV (reference sequence). V was trimmed by 5 bases and J by 0 bases, leaving 8 bases between them. The CDR3 sequence is CASSATGSGANVLTF. DNA of the CDR3: TGTGCCAGCAGTGCAACAGGCTCTGGGGCCAACGTCCTGACTTTC.

This sequence joins TRBV7-9 and TRBJ2-7; 9 positions agree with TRBD2. V shed 4 bases, J shed 7 bases, and the junction held 14 bases outside the gene matches. The CDR3 totals 16 residues. The germline V gene encodes CDR1 SEHNR and CDR2 FQNEAQ (reference sequence). CDR3 in amino acids: CASSSSPAGGLGEQYF. CDR3 bases: TGTGCCAGCAGCTCGTCCCCTGCGGGAGGGTTGGGGGAGCAGTACTTC. The full variable domain, its missing parts supplied by reference TRBV7-9 and TRBJ2-7, is DTGVSQNPRHKITKRGQNVTFRCDPISEHNRLYWYRQTLGQGPEFLTYFQNEAQLEKSRLLSDRFSAERPKGSFSTLEIQRTEQGDSAMYLCASSSSPAGGLGEQYFGPGTRLTVT.